A selection of T cell receptor beta chains follows, all from one sample in a study of T cells expressing NK-cell markers. TCRdb re-analyzed the 5' RACE reads; it lists each CDR3 protein once, without DNA. The sample table includes about 460,000 distinct CDR3 sequences. Sequencing was performed on blood T cells: a sorted CD56 or NKG2C T cell subset, CD4+ or CD8+ T cells, or bulk PBMC T cells (not recorded which). All receptors derive from a woman between 45 and 60 years old in good health. CDR3s include the opening cysteine and the closing phenylalanine or tryptophan.

V gene	J gene	CDR3 protein
TRBV20-1	TRBJ1-2	CSARDRRINYGYTF
TRBV4-1	TRBJ2-3	CASSQHRSTDTQYF
TRBV10-2	TRBJ2-1	CASSQGAGDGEQFF
TRBV24-1	TRBJ2-3	CATSDFRENTQYF
TRBV28	TRBJ2-6	CASSFPLTATFSGANVLTF
TRBV27	TRBJ1-3	CASSRVGVGNTIYF
TRBV27	TRBJ2-7	CASREVWDRAYEQYF
TRBV15	TRBJ2-3	CATSRDRGAGGADTQYF
TRBV3-1	TRBJ2-7	CASSQGPSGYEQYF
TRBV12-3/TRBV12-4	TRBJ2-3	CASSLFQGWRDTQYF
TRBV5-1	TRBJ2-3	CASSQTTGVGTDTQYF
TRBV30	TRBJ2-2	CAWATTAPGELFF
TRBV4-1	TRBJ1-1	CASSHLDRAPHEAFF
TRBV6-4	TRBJ2-1	CASSERPANRYNEQFF
TRBV5-1	TRBJ2-3	CASSLGGSRTDTQYF
TRBV7-6	TRBJ1-1	CASSLSGTGVGAFF
TRBV7-9	TRBJ1-5	CASSLEGGAQHF
TRBV5-1	TRBJ2-7	CASSVPPGRDSYEQYF
TRBV29-1	TRBJ2-1	CSVEPGTSVANEQFF
TRBV4-1	TRBJ2-7	CASSQDLGTSGRRSYEQYF
TRBV5-1	TRBJ2-1	CASSLVQLRTSYNEQFF
TRBV27	TRBJ2-1	CASSKRRQSQNHEQFF
TRBV6-5	TRBJ2-1	CASSSPGTSGRYEQFF
TRBV4-2	TRBJ2-5	CASSPGEGGRKTQYF
TRBV5-1	TRBJ2-3	CASSLERGDIPTDTQYF
TRBV4-1	TRBJ2-3	CASSQGRGQGKERDTQYF
TRBV18	TRBJ1-1	CASSPPFGAMNTEAFF
TRBV7-2	TRBJ1-4	CASSPGQGYEKLFF
TRBV24-1	TRBJ1-5	CATSDEGRWPQHF
TRBV2	TRBJ2-3	CAKDRGTSTDTQYF
TRBV3-1	TRBJ2-1	CASSGGPIRSNEQFF
TRBV20-1	TRBJ2-7	CSANRAGAVISYEQYF
TRBV5-1	TRBJ2-5	CASSLASSEMQYF
TRBV11-3	TRBJ1-1	CASSLRVAAEAFF
TRBV6-6	TRBJ1-1	CASSYNAIPGAWNTEAFF
TRBV5-6	TRBJ2-1	CASSLLVGLAGELSSYNEQFF